Listed below are T cell receptor beta chains from one sample, sequenced in a study of T cells in Graves' hyperthyroidism and ophthalmopathy. MiXCR, applied by TCRdb to the multiplex PCR reads, yields one record per CDR3 protein. The sample has about 210,000 distinct CDR3 sequences; 15% to 20% are singletons. The sample taken for sequencing was blood. Receptors originate from a man over 45 with Graves' hyperthyroidism. Both conserved end residues are part of each CDR3. A D gene is named only where the DNA matches it firmly. Clone size, where shown, is once, few, many, or a class for clones that have expanded.

d_gene | j_gene | v_gene | abundance | CDR3nt | CDR3aa
TRBD2 | TRBJ2-3 | TRBV20-1 | many | TGCAGTGCTAGAGATGGACTAGTTGCAGATACGCAGTATTTT | CSARDGLVADTQYF
TRBD2 | TRBJ2-5 | TRBV9 | many | TGTGCCAGCAGCCCCGTGGGGGGGAGGGCCGAGAGCCAGTACTTC | CASSPVGGRAESQYF
. | TRBJ1-2 | TRBV29-1 | many | TGCAGCGTTGACGGTGAATACGGCTACACCTTC | CSVDGEYGYTF
. | TRBJ1-2 | TRBV27 | many | TGTGCCAGCAGTTTAGCGGTCGGCTATGGCTACACCTTC | CASSLAVGYGYTF
. | TRBJ1-1 | TRBV6-1 | many | TGTGCCAGCAGTGACCAGGGCCCGAACACTGAAGCTTTCTTT | CASSDQGPNTEAFF
TRBD1 | TRBJ2-7 | TRBV30 | many | TGTGCCTGGAGTGCCCTCCGGACAGGACACGAGCAGTACTTC | CAWSALRTGHEQYF
. | TRBJ2-1 | TRBV11-2 | . | TGTGCCAGCAGCTTAGATCTAGTGGGAGCAAATGAGCAGTTCTTC | CASSLDLVGANEQFF
. | TRBJ2-1 | TRBV2 | many | TGTGCCAGCAGTGAAGCGTTTAGTTGGGGCAATGAGCAGTTCTTC | CASSEAFSWGNEQFF
. | TRBJ2-4 | TRBV4-1 | . | TGCGCCAGCAGCCAAGTGGGTAGGGCTGGCGGAAACATTCAGTACTTC | CASSQVGRAGGNIQYF
. | TRBJ2-5 | TRBV19 | few | TGTGCCAGTAGTAAAACCTCCAATGGGGGCGAGACCCAGTACTTC | CASSKTSNGGETQYF
TRBD2 | TRBJ2-7 | TRBV5-1 | few | TGCGCCAGCAGCCCGGGACTAGCGGACGGCGAGCAGTACTTC | CASSPGLADGEQYF
. | TRBJ2-1 | TRBV5-6 | . | TGTGCCAGCAGCTTGTATAGCGGCTCCTACAATGAGCAGTTCTTC | CASSLYSGSYNEQFF
TRBD1 | TRBJ1-6 | TRBV10-3 | . | TGTGCCATCAGTGGAACGGGACAGGGTAATTCACCCCTCCACTTT | CAISGTGQGNSPLHF
TRBD1 | TRBJ1-6 | TRBV3-1 | many | TGTGCCAGCAGCCAGAGGACAGGGACCGATTCACCCCTCCACTTT | CASSQRTGTDSPLHF
TRBD1 | TRBJ1-5 | TRBV18 | many | TGTGCCAGCTCAATTGGGACAGGGGTGTTGGGACCCCAGCATTTT | CASSIGTGVLGPQHF
. | TRBJ1-4 | TRBV20-1 | . | TGCAGTGCGAGTCACCCCAGGGAGGCTAATGAAAAACTGTTTTTT | CSASHPREANEKLFF
. | TRBJ2-1 | TRBV29-1 | few | TGCAGCGTTGAGTCAGGCGGGATCAATGAGCAGTTCTTC | CSVESGGINEQFF